This T cell receptor beta chain was recorded in a study of cytomegalovirus exposure and HLA in healthy donors. Study-wide results and caveats: Most of the CMV-associated TCR beta chains (in a later analysis) appeared to be HLA-restricted. A previous analysis found most TCR beta V segments productive roughly 87% or roughly 30% of the time.

As for this clone: Its cognate antigen is unknown.

CDR3 length: 16 amino acids. Per germline, CDR1 KGHSH and CDR2 LQKENI. With 0 bases clipped from V and 0 bases from J, the junction kept 5 bases outside the gene matches. PCR was performed using 60 Vbeta and 13 Jbeta primers. Sequenced by immunoSEQ multiplex PCR; TCRdb stores in-frame clones only, minus some. The data hold 150,000 to 200,000 clones, with around four fifths observed a single time. The chain links TRBV18 to TRBJ2-7, with TRBD1 identical over 7 bases. The sample taken for sequencing was PBMCs. This TCR derives from a female donor in good health and CMV-seronegative. This CDR3 is CASSPPEQGSSYEQYF. The CDR3 bases are TGTGCCAGCTCACCACCGGAACAGGGGAGCTCCTACGAGCAGTACTTC.